Listed below are T cell receptor beta chains from one sample, sequenced in a study of human T cells and chemical hapten exposure. Via MiXCR, TCRdb re-called the RACE reads, giving one row per CDR3 protein. This sample carries around 50,000 distinct CDR3 sequences, around 9.4% of them seen once, and the ten largest clones take roughly 1.7%. Sequenced material: whole blood, taken in connection with sensitization to the hapten diphenylcyclopropenone (DPC). The receptors stem from a woman aged 50 to 65 with alopecia areata. Some clones in this sample may be carry-over from other donors' samples. CDR3s include the opening cysteine and the closing phenylalanine or tryptophan. A D gene is named only where the DNA matches it firmly. Size values are once, few and many counts, or a class for expanded clones, and some rows have none.

>-|TRBD2|TRBJ2-3|TRBV18
TGTGCCAGCTCACTATCGGAAGCGGGAGCGGATACGCAGTATTTT
CASSLSEAGADTQYF
>many|-|TRBJ1-1|TRBV6-2/TRBV6-3
TGTGCCAGCAGCCTGGGGACGGAAGCTTTCTTT
CASSLGTEAFF
>few|-|TRBJ1-5|TRBV7-6
TGTGCCAGCAGCTTATATGGGGGCGATCAGCCCCAGCATTTT
CASSLYGGDQPQHF
>few|-|TRBJ2-1|TRBV7-9
TGTGCCAGCAGCTCGGGCCCGGGCAATGAGCAGTTCTTC
CASSSGPGNEQFF
>many|-|TRBJ1-5|TRBV7-2
TGTGCCAGCAGCTCCAAGGCGGGTATGGGTCAGCCCCAGCATTTT
CASSSKAGMGQPQHF
>many|-|TRBJ1-2|TRBV5-1
TGCGCCAGCAGCTTTCCGGGGAAATCGGATGGCTACACCTTC
CASSFPGKSDGYTF
>-|-|TRBJ2-7|TRBV12-3/TRBV12-4
TGTGTCAGCAGAACCCACAGTGGGTACGAGCAGTACTTC
CVSRTHSGYEQYF
>many|-|TRBJ2-4|TRBV12-3/TRBV12-4
TGTGCCAGCAGTTTCGCGGGGCTAGCCAAAAACATTCAGTACTTC
CASSFAGLAKNIQYF
>-|-|TRBJ1-1|TRBV29-1
TGCAGCGTTGTATGGGGCACTGAAGCTTTCTTT
CSVVWGTEAFF
>-|-|TRBJ2-2|TRBV2
TGTGCCAGCAGTGAAAGGGGCGCCGGGGAGCTGTTTTTT
CASSERGAGELFF
>few|-|TRBJ2-1|TRBV6-2/TRBV6-3
TGTGCCAGCAGTTACGGGGGCGTCTCCTACAATGAGCAGTTCTTC
CASSYGGVSYNEQFF
>many|TRBD1|TRBJ1-4|TRBV12-3/TRBV12-4
TGTGCCAGCAGTTTAGCGGCAGGGGGCGAAAAACTGTTTTTT
CASSLAAGGEKLFF
>-|-|TRBJ2-7|TRBV10-1
TGCGCCAGCAGTGATTTGGCTCCTGGAGCCTACGAGCAGTACTTC
CASSDLAPGAYEQYF
>few|-|TRBJ1-1|TRBV10-3
TGTGCCATCAGGGGAACTCACAGGGCCAGTTTGAACACTGAAGCTTTCTTT
CAIRGTHRASLNTEAFF
>few|TRBD2|TRBJ2-5|TRBV7-6
TGTGCCAGCAGCACTAAAGCGGGAGCTCGGGAGACCCAGTACTTC
CASSTKAGARETQYF
>-|-|TRBJ1-1|TRBV11-2
TGTGCCAGCAGCGGACAGAGGAACACTGAAGCTTTCTTT
CASSGQRNTEAFF
>few|TRBD2|TRBJ2-5|TRBV5-4
TGTGCCAGCAGCTTCCGACTAGCGGGGCAAGAGACCCAGTACTTC
CASSFRLAGQETQYF
>many|-|TRBJ1-1|TRBV7-9
TGTGCCAGCAGCGCCACAGGGACTGAAGCTTTCTTT
CASSATGTEAFF
>few|-|TRBJ2-1|TRBV4-1
TGCGCCAGCAGCCAAGATTTAGGGACGGCCGTGGTCAATGAGCAGTTCTTC
CASSQDLGTAVVNEQFF
>few|TRBD1|TRBJ1-2|TRBV20-1
TGCAGTGCCCCGCCCCGGGACAGGGACGGCTACACCTTC
CSAPPRDRDGYTF
>-|-|TRBJ1-5|TRBV21-1
TGTGCCAACCGCGGACAGGTCAAGGGCAATCAGCCCCAGCATTTT
CANRGQVKGNQPQHF
>many|-|TRBJ1-1|TRBV6-2/TRBV6-3
TGTGCCAGCAGCCCCCGGAAGGGATATGAAGCTTTCTTT
CASSPRKGYEAFF
>many|-|TRBJ1-5|TRBV12-3/TRBV12-4
TGTGCCAGCAGCGTGGGACGGAACAATCAGCCCCAGCATTTT
CASSVGRNNQPQHF
>few|-|TRBJ1-6|TRBV4-3
TGCGCCAGCAGTTTAGAGACATATAATTCACCCCTCCACTTT
CASSLETYNSPLHF
>many|-|TRBJ1-2|TRBV6-6
TGTGCCAGCAGTTACTCGAGCCGGGATTATGGCTACACCTTC
CASSYSSRDYGYTF
>many|-|TRBJ2-2|TRBV28
TGTGCCAGCAACCCGGGACCCCTGAACACCGGGGAGCTGTTTTTT
CASNPGPLNTGELFF
>few|-|TRBJ2-7|TRBV24-1
TGTGCCACCAGTGATTCCGGGCCGCCCTACGAGCAGTACTTC
CATSDSGPPYEQYF
>-|TRBD2|TRBJ2-5|TRBV5-1
TGCGCCAGCAGCTTGGCCGCTAGCGGGAAGGTCCAAGAGACCCAGTACTTC
CASSLAASGKVQETQYF
>few|-|TRBJ2-5|TRBV27
TGTGCCAGCAGTCCCTACCCGGGACAGACCCAGTACTTC
CASSPYPGQTQYF
>few|-|TRBJ2-4|TRBV16
TGTGCCAGCAGCCAGGAAAGGGTCCAGTACTTC
CASSQERVQYF
>few|-|TRBJ2-3|TRBV12-2
TGTGCAAGTCACTTTGAGGGGCTAGCGAGAGATACGCAGTATTTT
CASHFEGLARDTQYF
>-|TRBD2|TRBJ2-3|TRBV27
TGTGCCAGCAGTTCGGGACTAGGGGGCACAGATACGCAGTATTTT
CASSSGLGGTDTQYF
>few|-|TRBJ2-2|TRBV5-1
TGCGCCAGCAGCGTACAGGGTCGGTCCGGGGAGCTGTTTTTT
CASSVQGRSGELFF
>many|-|TRBJ1-3|TRBV4-1
TGCCTTCGAAGCACCGACCTAAGCTCTGGAAACACCATATATTTT
CLRSTDLSSGNTIYF
>many|-|TRBJ1-1|TRBV7-9
TGTGCCAGCAGCCCCTGGATGGGGTTGAGGGGTCGCACTGAAGCTTTCTTT
CASSPWMGLRGRTEAFF
>-|-|TRBJ2-7|TRBV18
TGTGCCAGCTCACCACTCCGGGGCCTATACGAGCAGTACTTC
CASSPLRGLYEQYF
>few|-|TRBJ2-2|TRBV28
TGTGCCAGCAGCCAAGGTTCTTCTGGGGCCGGGGAGCTGTTTTTT
CASSQGSSGAGELFF
>-|TRBD1|TRBJ1-4|TRBV27
TGTGCCAGGTGGACAGGCACCCGGGTTGAAAAACTGTTTTTT
CARWTGTRVEKLFF
>-|-|TRBJ2-6|TRBV4-1
TGCACCAGCAGCCAAGATCACTTCTCTGGGGCCAACGTCCTGACTTTC
CTSSQDHFSGANVLTF
>-|-|TRBJ2-3|TRBV5-1
TGCGCCAGCAGCTTGGACAATACGCAGTATTTT
CASSLDNTQYF
>many|TRBD1|TRBJ1-1|TRBV11-3
TGTGCCAGCAGCCCCGGACAGGTTGGGGACACTGAAGCTTTCTTT
CASSPGQVGDTEAFF
>-|-|TRBJ2-5|TRBV11-1
TGTGCCAGCAGCTTCCAGACAGGAACAGAGACCCAGTACTTC
CASSFQTGTETQYF
>many|-|TRBJ2-7|TRBV7-2
TGTGCCAGCAGCTTAGTACTAGGGGCCTACGAGCAGTACTTC
CASSLVLGAYEQYF
>many|-|TRBJ1-2|TRBV29-1
TGCAGCGTTGAAGATGAGACGCGCACCTTC
CSVEDETRTF
>few|-|TRBJ2-2|TRBV12-3/TRBV12-4
TGTGCCAGCAGTTTCACTAGTCCGTCCGGGGAGCTGTTTTTT
CASSFTSPSGELFF
>many|TRBD1|TRBJ1-5|TRBV11-2
TGTGCCAGCAATAACAGGGGTTCCAATCAGCCCCAGCATTTT
CASNNRGSNQPQHF
>many|-|TRBJ2-3|TRBV11-1
TGTGCCAGCAGCTTTTTCGCAGATACGCAGTATTTT
CASSFFADTQYF